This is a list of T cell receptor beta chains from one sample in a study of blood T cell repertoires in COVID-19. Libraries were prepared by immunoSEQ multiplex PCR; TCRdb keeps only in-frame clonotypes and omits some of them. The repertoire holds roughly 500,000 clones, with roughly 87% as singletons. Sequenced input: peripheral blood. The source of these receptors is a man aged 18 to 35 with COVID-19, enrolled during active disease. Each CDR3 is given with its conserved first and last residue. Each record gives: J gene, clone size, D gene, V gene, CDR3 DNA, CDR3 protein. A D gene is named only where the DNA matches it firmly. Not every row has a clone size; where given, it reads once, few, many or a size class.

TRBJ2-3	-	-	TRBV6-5	TGTGCCAGCAGTTCCCCGACAATCCCTACGCAGTATTTT	CASSSPTIPTQYF
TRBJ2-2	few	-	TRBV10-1	TGCGCCAGCATCAAATCCGACAGTAACACCGGGGAGCTGTTTTTT	CASIKSDSNTGELFF
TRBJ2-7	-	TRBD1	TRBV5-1	TGCGCCAGCAGCTTAGAACAGGGGGCCGGCGAGCAGTACTTC	CASSLEQGAGEQYF
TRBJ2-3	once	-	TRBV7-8	TGTGCCAGCAGCCCGCGGCCCTTCCCAGTGGATACGCAGTATTTT	CASSPRPFPVDTQYF
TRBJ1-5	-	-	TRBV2	TGTGCCAGCAGTCCTGACTATAGCAATCAGCCCCAGCATTTT	CASSPDYSNQPQHF
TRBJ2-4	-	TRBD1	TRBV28	TGTGCCAGCAGCCCAGGGGGCGGACTCAGAAACATTCAGTACTTC	CASSPGGGLRNIQYF
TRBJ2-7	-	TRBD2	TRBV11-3	TGTGCCAGCAGCTTGCCCCCGGGGGGCTACGAGCAGTACTTC	CASSLPPGGYEQYF
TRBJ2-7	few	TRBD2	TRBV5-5	TGTGCCAGCAGCATCACCCGCAGCCCGGGGGGCGAGCAGTACTTC	CASSITRSPGGEQYF
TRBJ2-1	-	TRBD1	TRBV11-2	TGTGCCAGCGGGGATAGGACAGGTGACAATGAGCAGTTCTTC	CASGDRTGDNEQFF
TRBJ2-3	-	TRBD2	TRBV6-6	TGTGCCAGCAGTCCCCGGGGCGCGCGGGGGGGCAGCACAGATACGCAGTATTTT	CASSPRGARGGSTDTQYF
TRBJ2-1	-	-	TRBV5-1	TGCGCCAGCAGCTTGGATTCCCGGGGGAATGAGCAGTTCTTC	CASSLDSRGNEQFF
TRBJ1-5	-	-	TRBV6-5	TGTGCCAGCAGTTTTGGGGGGAATAGCAATCAGCCCCAGCATTTT	CASSFGGNSNQPQHF
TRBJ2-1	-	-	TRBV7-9	TGTGCCAGCAGCTTAGTGTCCAACTCCTACAATGAGCAGTTCTTC	CASSLVSNSYNEQFF
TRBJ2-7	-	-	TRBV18	TGTGCCAGCTCAACACCAGGGAAAGGGGCCTACGAGCAGTACTTC	CASSTPGKGAYEQYF
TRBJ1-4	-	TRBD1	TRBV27	TGTGCCAGCAGTTTATCACTCGGACAGGGACCCGAAAAACTGTTTTTT	CASSLSLGQGPEKLFF
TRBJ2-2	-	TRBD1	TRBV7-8	TGTGCCAGCAGCCCGTGGACAGGGGAAAACACCGGGGAGCTGTTTTTT	CASSPWTGENTGELFF
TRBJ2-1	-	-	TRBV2	TGTGCCAGCACCCAGATCGGGTTGGGTTGGAATGAGCAGTTCTTC	CASTQIGLGWNEQFF
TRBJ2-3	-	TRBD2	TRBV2	TGTGCCAGCGAGGATCTAGCGGGGACTAGCACAGATACGCAGTATTTT	CASEDLAGTSTDTQYF
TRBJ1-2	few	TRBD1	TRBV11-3	TGTGCCAGCAGCTTGAGTCGCGGGACAGGGTCTACCTATGGCTACACCTTC	CASSLSRGTGSTYGYTF
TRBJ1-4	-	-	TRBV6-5	TGTGCCAGCACCAAGGTCCCCGGGGAAAAACTGTTTTTT	CASTKVPGEKLFF
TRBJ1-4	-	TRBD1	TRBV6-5	TGTGCCCCCCGGCCGACAGGGGGCGGAGAAAAACTGTTTTTT	CAPRPTGGGEKLFF
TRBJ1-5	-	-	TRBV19	TGTGCCAGTAGTATGGGCAGAAGCAATCAGCCCCAGCATTTT	CASSMGRSNQPQHF
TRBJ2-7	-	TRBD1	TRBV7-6	TGTGCCAGCAGCTTGTCAGGGGGCTCCTACGAGCAGTACTTC	CASSLSGGSYEQYF
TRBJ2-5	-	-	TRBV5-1	TGCGCCAGTGGAGCGACAGTGCTGGAGACCCAGTACTTC	CASGATVLETQYF
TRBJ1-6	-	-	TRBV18	TGTGCCAGCTCACCTGTGGAGGCCATGCCCCAGGATAATTCACCCCTCCACTTT	CASSPVEAMPQDNSPLHF
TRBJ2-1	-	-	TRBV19	TGTGCCAGTAGTAGATCGAGCTCCTACAATGAGCAGTTCTTC	CASSRSSSYNEQFF
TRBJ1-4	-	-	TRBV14	TGTGCCAGCAGCCAAGATTGGGGGGTTGCCAATGAAAAACTGTTTTTT	CASSQDWGVANEKLFF
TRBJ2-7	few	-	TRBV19	TGTGCCAGTAGTATAGAGGTCCGGCGGGAGCAGTACTTC	CASSIEVRREQYF
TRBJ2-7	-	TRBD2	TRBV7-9	TGTGCCAGCAGGTCTGTCGGGGGGTCGATCGTCTACGAGCAGTACTTC	CASRSVGGSIVYEQYF
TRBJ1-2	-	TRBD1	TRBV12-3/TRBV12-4	TGTGCCAGCAGTAGGGACAGACTCTATGGCTACACCTTC	CASSRDRLYGYTF
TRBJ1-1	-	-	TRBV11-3	TGTGCCAGCAGCTTAGTTATCACTGAAGCTTTCTTT	CASSLVITEAFF
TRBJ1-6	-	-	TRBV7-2	TGTGCCAGCAGCTTACTGGTCAGGGATTCACCCCTCCACTTT	CASSLLVRDSPLHF
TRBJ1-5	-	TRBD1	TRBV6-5	TGTGCCAGCAGTTCGCCGGGACAGGGGATTTGGGTCCAGCATTTT	CASSSPGQGIWVQHF
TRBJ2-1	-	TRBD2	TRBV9	TGTGCCAGCAGCGCCCCCGGGACTAGTAAGATCTTC	CASSAPGTSKIF
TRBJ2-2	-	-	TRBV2	TGTGCCAGCAGTGTAGGAGGGAAGCTGTTTTTT	CASSVGGKLFF
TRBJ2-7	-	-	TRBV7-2	TGTGCCAGCAGCTTCGCCTACGAGCAGTACTTC	CASSFAYEQYF
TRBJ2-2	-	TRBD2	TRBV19	TGTGCCAGTAGTATAGGACTAGCGGGGACCGGGGAGCTGTTTTTT	CASSIGLAGTGELFF
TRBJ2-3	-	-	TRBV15	TGTGCCACCAGCAGAGATGCCGGGGGACCCACAGATACGCAGTATTTT	CATSRDAGGPTDTQYF
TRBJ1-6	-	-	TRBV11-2	TGTGCCAGCAGCTTAGGCGGGACGGGTTATAATTCACCCCTCCACTTT	CASSLGGTGYNSPLHF
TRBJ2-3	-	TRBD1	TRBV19	TGTGCCAGTAGTATGACAGGGGCCGATCCAGATACGCAGTATTTT	CASSMTGADPDTQYF
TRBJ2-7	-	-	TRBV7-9	TGTGCCAGCAGCTTTAACAGCCCCTACGAGCAGTACTTC	CASSFNSPYEQYF
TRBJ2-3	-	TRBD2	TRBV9	TGTGCCAGCAGCGTAGGAGCTAGCGGGGGCACAGATACGCAGTATTTT	CASSVGASGGTDTQYF
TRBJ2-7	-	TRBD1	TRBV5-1	TGCGCCAGCAGCGTGGGACAGGACTACGAGCAGTACTTC	CASSVGQDYEQYF
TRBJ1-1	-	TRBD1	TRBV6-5	TGTGCCAGCAGCGTAACCGGGACAGGGGGCACTGAAGCTTTCTTT	CASSVTGTGGTEAFF
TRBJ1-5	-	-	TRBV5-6	TGTGCCAGCAGCCTCGGGGGCGGGGGTCAGCCCCAGCATTTT	CASSLGGGGQPQHF
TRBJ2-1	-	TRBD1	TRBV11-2	TGTGCCAGCACGGGACAGGGGGCGGCTAACAGATACAATGAGCAGTTCTTC	CASTGQGAANRYNEQFF
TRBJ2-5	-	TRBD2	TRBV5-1	TGCGCCAGCAGCTTGACGGGAGCCCCTCCCGGGGGGAGGGAGACCCAGTACTTC	CASSLTGAPPGGRETQYF
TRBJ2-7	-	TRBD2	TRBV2	TGTGCCAGCGGGAGGGACCCCGGCTACGAGCAGTACTTC	CASGRDPGYEQYF
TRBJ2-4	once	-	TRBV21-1	TGTGCCAGCAAGATGACAGGGTCCAAAAACATTCAGTACTTC	CASKMTGSKNIQYF
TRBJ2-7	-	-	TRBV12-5	TGTGCTAGTGGTTTGGATCAGGGGGGACGCTACGAGCAGTACTTC	CASGLDQGGRYEQYF
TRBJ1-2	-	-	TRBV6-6	TGTGCCAGCAGTTACCTCGGACTGATCTATGGCTACACCTTC	CASSYLGLIYGYTF